These T cell receptor beta chains were read from a single sample in a study of blood T cell repertoires in COVID-19. This table comes from immunoSEQ multiplex PCR, and its TCRdb copy is limited to in-frame clones, with some not included. The sample contains 60,000 to 75,000 clones, under 85% of which appear only once. Sample: peripheral blood. The receptors originated from a woman in her 70s with acute or convalescent COVID-19. Each CDR3 is given with its conserved first and last residue. The order of the fields is clone size, J gene, D gene, V gene, CDR3 DNA, CDR3 protein. The D gene is left open where the match is weak. Size tells how often a clone was seen (once, few, many) or the class of an expanded clone, and some rows leave it out.

-,TRBJ2-2,-,TRBV5-4,TGTGCCAGCAGCTTGGAGGGGGTCAGGGGCACCGGGGAACTGTTTTTT,CASSLEGVRGTGELFF
-,TRBJ1-4,-,TRBV7-2,TGTGCCAGCAGCCCCGGCGGACGGGGGGATGAAAAACTGTTTTTT,CASSPGGRGDEKLFF
-,TRBJ1-3,-,TRBV7-9,TGTGCCAGCAGCTTAACAGGGCAAGGAAACACCATATATTTT,CASSLTGQGNTIYF
-,TRBJ2-7,TRBD1,TRBV6-5,TGTGCCGCCTCAAGAGGACAGGGCATTTACGAGCAGTACTTC,CAASRGQGIYEQYF
-,TRBJ2-7,-,TRBV5-6,TGTGCCAGCAGCGGAAGACGGGACAATTCCTACGAGCAGTACTTC,CASSGRRDNSYEQYF
-,TRBJ1-2,-,TRBV30,TGTGCCTGGGACCAGGCGGGGGGCGGCTACACCTTC,CAWDQAGGGYTF
-,TRBJ1-2,-,TRBV10-1,TGCGCCAGCAGTGTCGGAGGAGCTAACTATGGCTACACCTTC,CASSVGGANYGYTF
-,TRBJ1-1,-,TRBV28,TGTGCCAGCAGTTGGAGGGGCACTGAAGCTTTCTTT,CASSWRGTEAFF
-,TRBJ1-1,-,TRBV12-3/TRBV12-4,TGTGCCAGCAGTTGGGGCAGCTCTGAAGCTTTCTTT,CASSWGSSEAFF
-,TRBJ2-5,-,TRBV5-1,TGCGCCAGCAGCTTGGAAGGCGGCAGGGGCTCGGAGACCCAGTACTTC,CASSLEGGRGSETQYF
-,TRBJ1-1,TRBD1,TRBV10-3,TGTGCCATCAACAGGGACAGGGACACTGAAGCTTTCTTT,CAINRDRDTEAFF
-,TRBJ1-5,-,TRBV5-3,TGTGCCAGAAGCTTGTGGGCCTTGTCCGAACAGCCCCAGCATTTT,CARSLWALSEQPQHF
few,TRBJ2-7,TRBD1,TRBV19,TGTGCCAGTAGTATAGTTCGGACAGGGGGCCGCGAGCAGTACTTC,CASSIVRTGGREQYF
-,TRBJ2-3,-,TRBV9,TGTGCCAGCAGCTCTATGGTTCGCCATTCCACAGATACGCAGTATTTT,CASSSMVRHSTDTQYF
-,TRBJ2-3,-,TRBV6-5,TGTGCCAGCAGCCCGCGACAGACCCAAGGAGATACGCAGTATTTT,CASSPRQTQGDTQYF
-,TRBJ2-3,TRBD1,TRBV5-1,TGCGCCAGCAGTCTGAGCCCCCCTCGTTTAAGGACAGGGACAACAGATACGCAGTATTTT,CASSLSPPRLRTGTTDTQYF
-,TRBJ1-5,-,TRBV19,TGTGCCAGTAGTGTCGGGAGGGGGGCTTCTCGCAATCAGCCCCAGCATTTT,CASSVGRGASRNQPQHF
-,TRBJ1-2,TRBD1,TRBV7-9,TGTGCCAGCAGCTCGCGACAGGGGGCGCGTAACTATGGCTACACCTTC,CASSSRQGARNYGYTF
-,TRBJ1-2,TRBD1,TRBV5-1,TGCGCCAGCAGCCCGGGGACAGGGAAAGGGGGCTACACCTTC,CASSPGTGKGGYTF
-,TRBJ2-7,-,TRBV29-1,TGCAGCGTTGAAGGGGGCACTAATTCCTACGAGCAGTACTTC,CSVEGGTNSYEQYF
-,TRBJ1-1,-,TRBV10-1,TGCGCCAGGAGGCCCTCCCGTCAGACTGAAGCTTTCTTT,CARRPSRQTEAFF
once,TRBJ1-3,TRBD1,TRBV4-2,TGTGCCAGCAGCCAACCAGGGACAGGGGCTGGAAACACCATATATTTT,CASSQPGTGAGNTIYF
-,TRBJ1-5,TRBD1,TRBV6-5,TGTGCCAGCAGTTATCAGGGGGCTGGACAGCCCCAGCATTTT,CASSYQGAGQPQHF
-,TRBJ1-2,-,TRBV7-8,TGTGCCAGCAGCATAGACAAGGAGTATGGCTACACCTTC,CASSIDKEYGYTF
-,TRBJ2-7,TRBD1,TRBV11-3,TGTGCCAGCAGCTCCACCAGACAGGGGATTCACTACGAGCAGTACTTC,CASSSTRQGIHYEQYF
-,TRBJ2-7,-,TRBV6-1,TGTGCCAGCAGTGAAGCGTCGGTCTACGAGCAGTACTTC,CASSEASVYEQYF
-,TRBJ1-6,TRBD1,TRBV5-4,TGTGCCAGCAGGACAGGGGGTAATTCACCCCTCCACTTT,CASRTGGNSPLHF
-,TRBJ1-2,-,TRBV28,TGTGCCAGCAGTTCAGGCTATGGCTACACCTTC,CASSSGYGYTF
many,TRBJ2-7,-,TRBV4-3,TGCGCCAGCAGATTCAGTGCCACAGGGGAGGTCTACGAGCAGTACTTC,CASRFSATGEVYEQYF
-,TRBJ1-6,-,TRBV28,TGTGCCAGCAGTTTGTGGCAGGATAATTCACCCCTCCACTTT,CASSLWQDNSPLHF
-,TRBJ1-5,-,TRBV21-1,TGTGCCAGCAGCCCCCCCGGACAGGGAGTCAATCAGCCCCAGCATTTT,CASSPPGQGVNQPQHF
few,TRBJ1-2,-,TRBV6-5,TGTGCCAGCAGAGCCCCCGAGAAGGGGTACTATGGCTACACCTTC,CASRAPEKGYYGYTF
few,TRBJ2-2,-,TRBV11-3,TGTGCCAGCAGCTTAGCCCGTACCGGGGAGCTGTTTTTT,CASSLARTGELFF
-,TRBJ2-7,TRBD1,TRBV28,TGTGCCAGCAGTTCGCCGGGACAGATCTACGAGCAGTACTTC,CASSSPGQIYEQYF
few,TRBJ2-7,-,TRBV14,TGTGCCAGCAGCCAGGGGCAAGAGCAGTACTTC,CASSQGQEQYF
-,TRBJ2-5,TRBD2,TRBV5-1,TGCGCCAGCAGCTTGGATGAGACTAGCGGGGACCAAGAGACCCAGTACTTC,CASSLDETSGDQETQYF
-,TRBJ1-4,-,TRBV27,TGTGCCAGCAGTTTTGGCAGATATAATGAAAAACTGTTTTTT,CASSFGRYNEKLFF
-,TRBJ2-1,-,TRBV3-1/TRBV3-2,TGTGCCAGCAGCCCAGCGATGAGCTCCTACAATGAGCAGTTCTTC,CASSPAMSSYNEQFF
few,TRBJ1-1,-,TRBV14,TGTGCCAGCAGCCACCGGGGGATTAAGAAGGCTGAAGCTTTCTTT,CASSHRGIKKAEAFF
-,TRBJ1-2,-,TRBV12-3/TRBV12-4,TGTGCCAGCAGTTTAGGGCAGATGAATGGCTACACCTTC,CASSLGQMNGYTF
-,TRBJ1-1,-,TRBV7-9,TGTGCCAGCACCAAGGCAGGGAAGACTGAAGCTTTCTTT,CASTKAGKTEAFF
-,TRBJ2-5,-,TRBV3-1/TRBV3-2,TGTGCCAGCAGCCCCGGAGAGACCCAGTACTTC,CASSPGETQYF
-,TRBJ2-7,-,TRBV6-2/TRBV6-3,TGTGCCAGCAGTTACGAGGGACACATCTACGAGCAGTACTTC,CASSYEGHIYEQYF
-,TRBJ2-5,TRBD1,TRBV7-9,TGTGCCAGCAGTGCGACAGGGTCCCAAGAGACCCAGTACTTC,CASSATGSQETQYF
-,TRBJ1-5,TRBD1,TRBV15,TGTGCCACCAGCTCTGGACAGGGGCGATTCCTTAGCAATCAGCCCCAGCATTTT,CATSSGQGRFLSNQPQHF
few,TRBJ2-3,-,TRBV7-2,TGTGCCAGCAGCCGTCAGGGGGGCGGGGCTAGCACAGATACGCAGTATTTT,CASSRQGGGASTDTQYF
-,TRBJ1-5,TRBD1,TRBV6-5,TGTGCCAGCACACGGACAGGGGGAAGCAATCAGCCCCAGCATTTT,CASTRTGGSNQPQHF
-,TRBJ2-5,TRBD1,TRBV28,TGTGCCAGCAGTTCGGGACAGGAGGCCCAAGAGACCCAGTACTTC,CASSSGQEAQETQYF